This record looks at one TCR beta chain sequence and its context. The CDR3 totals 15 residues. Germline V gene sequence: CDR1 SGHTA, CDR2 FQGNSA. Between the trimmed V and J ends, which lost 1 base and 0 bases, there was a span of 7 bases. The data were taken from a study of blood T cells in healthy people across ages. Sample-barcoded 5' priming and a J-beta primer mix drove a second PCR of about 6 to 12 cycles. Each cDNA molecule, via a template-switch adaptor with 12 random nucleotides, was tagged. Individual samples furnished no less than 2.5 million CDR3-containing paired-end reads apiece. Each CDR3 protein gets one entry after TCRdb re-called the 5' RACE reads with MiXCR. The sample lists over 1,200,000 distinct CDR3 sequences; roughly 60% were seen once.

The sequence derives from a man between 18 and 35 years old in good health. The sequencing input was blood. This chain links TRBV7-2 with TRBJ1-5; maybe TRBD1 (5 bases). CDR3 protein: CASSLDRLSNQPQHF. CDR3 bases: TGTGCCAGCAGCTTAGACAGGCTTAGCAATCAGCCCCAGCATTTT. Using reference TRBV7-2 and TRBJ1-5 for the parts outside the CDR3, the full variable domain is GAGVSQSPSNKVTEKGKDVELRCDPISGHTALYWYRQSLGQGLEFLIYFQGNSAPDKSGLPSDRFSAERTGGSVSTLTIQRTQQEDSAVYLCASSLDRLSNQPQHFGDGTRLSIL.